These 30 T cell receptor beta chains came from one sample sequenced in a study of T cells in localized non-small cell lung cancer. Libraries were prepared by immunoSEQ multiplex PCR; TCRdb keeps only in-frame clonotypes and omits some of them. The table records about 52,000 clones, about 87% of them present only once. Specimen: PBMCs, collected before any cancer treatment. These receptors came from a female donor with stage II lung adenocarcinoma.

This chain uses TRBV5-4 with TRBJ1-1; 12 nucleotides agree with TRBD1. V shed 3 bases, J shed 0 bases, and the junction held 0 bases outside the gene matches. The CDR3 spans 15 residues. Germline V gene lookup returns CDR1 SGHNT and CDR2 YYREEE (reference sequence). CDR3 DNA: TGTGCCAGCAGCTGGGACAGGGGGCTGAACACTGAAGCTTTCTTT. Its protein is CASSWDRGLNTEAFF.

The chain recombines TRBV29-1 with TRBJ2-3; TRBD1 might be the D (6 bases). With 6 bases removed from V and 0 bases from J, the gap between germline ends came to 7 bases. CDR3 length: 12 residues. Per germline, CDR1 SQVTM and CDR2 ANQGSEA. CDR3 sequence reads: CSVGQSTDTQYF. The CDR3 nucleotides are TGCAGCGTAGGACAGAGCACAGATACGCAGTATTTT.

The chain combines TRBV7-6 with TRBJ2-7; 9 nucleotides match TRBD1. J lost 5 bases, V lost 5 bases, and 13 bases had no gene match. The CDR3 is 16 residues long. The germline V gene encodes CDR1 SGHVS and CDR2 FNYEAQ. CDR3 amino acids: CASSPPRQGGLDEQYF. The CDR3 coding sequence is TGTGCCAGCAGCCCCCCCCGACAGGGGGGTTTGGACGAGCAGTACTTC. The full variable domain, in which reference TRBV7-6 and TRBJ2-7 provide the parts outside the CDR3, is GAGVSQSPRYKVTKRGQDVALRCDPISGHVSLYWYRQALGQGPEFLTYFNYEAQQDKSGLPNDRFSAERPEGSISTLTIQRTEQRDSAMYRCASSPPRQGGLDEQYFGPGTRLTVT.

The rearrangement uses TRBV18 and TRBJ1-1; D is perhaps TRBD1 (5 bases). Per germline, CDR1 KGHSH and CDR2 LQKENI. The CDR3 has 14 residues. V lost 4 bases to trimming and J lost 1 base, with 10 bases between them. In DNA, the CDR3 is TGTGCCAGCTCACTCCGGGACGGGAACACTGAAGCTTTCTTT. Translation gives CASSLRDGNTEAFF.

The sample holds a few counts of this clone. This sequence joins TRBV5-1 and TRBJ2-5; D is ambiguous. Germline CDR1 reads SGHRS; CDR2 reads YFSETQ. V was cut by 4 bases and J by 2 bases, with 9 bases left in between. The CDR3 has 13 amino acids. The CDR3 reads CASSGDKQETQYF. For the CDR3, the DNA is TGCGCCAGCAGCGGTGACAAACAAGAGACCCAGTACTTC.

This chain joins TRBV27 and TRBJ2-3; D might be TRBD2 (6 bases). Germline lookup yields CDR1 MNHEY and CDR2 SMNVEV (reference sequence). Trimming removed 7 bases at V and 4 bases at J, with 15 bases between. The CDR3 extends over 14 amino acids. The DNA of the CDR3 is TGTGCCAGCACGTCTAGCGCTAACTCAGATACGCAGTATTTT. It codes for CASTSSANSDTQYF.

Details on this clone: Other DNA sequences of this sample code for an identical CDR3. The chain recombines TRBV10-2 with TRBJ2-1, with TRBD2 matching 13 bases. The CDR3 length is 15 residues. J lost 7 bases, V lost 6 bases, and 6 bases had no gene match. The germline gives CDR1 WSHSY, CDR2 SAAADI. As DNA, the CDR3 is TGCGCCAGCAGCCCTACTAGCGGGGGGGCGAATGAGCAGTTCTTC. This codes for CASSPTSGGANEQFF.

This chain uses TRBV18 with TRBJ2-1, with 9 bases identical to TRBD1. The CDR3 sequence is 16 residues long. The junction had 7 bases not matched to a gene; V was cut back by 3 bases and J by 4 bases. The germline CDR1 and CDR2 sequences are KGHSH and LQKENI. CDR3 DNA: TGTGCCAGCTCACCTTCGGGACAGGGATTTTACAATGAGCAGTTCTTC. Residues: CASSPSGQGFYNEQFF.

The chain employs TRBV9 and TRBJ2-2; D might be TRBD1 (6 bases). The V gene lost 0 bases and the J gene lost 0 bases, with 9 bases spanning the gap. There are 16 residues in the CDR3. Germline lookup yields CDR1 SGDLS and CDR2 YYNGEE. The CDR3 DNA is TGTGCCAGCAGCGTAGCGGGACAAGCGAACACCGGGGAGCTGTTTTTT. Translated, it gives CASSVAGQANTGELFF.

This clone was seen only a few times. The rearrangement joins TRBV5-6 to TRBJ2-2, with unresolved D. CDR3 length: 13 amino acids. Trimming pared 2 bases from V and 6 bases from J, leaving 8 bases between. In germline, CDR1 is SGHDT, CDR2 YYEEEE. CDR3 amino acids: CASSFGSAGELFF. The CDR3 DNA is TGTGCCAGCAGCTTCGGGTCGGCCGGGGAGCTGTTTTTT.

The gene calls are TRBV6-5 and TRBJ1-3; a possible D gene is TRBD1 (5 bases). CDR1 is MNHEY and CDR2 is SVGAGI in the germline V gene. The V end was cut by 5 bases, the J end by 0 bases, with 11 bases between. The CDR3 loop spans 15 amino acids. CDR3 in DNA: TGTGCCAGCAGTACAGACAGACCCTCTGGAAACACCATATATTTT. Protein product: CASSTDRPSGNTIYF.

The V and J genes are TRBV6-6 and TRBJ2-7, with 10 bases matching TRBD1. The CDR3 totals 15 residues. Trimming at V came to 5 bases and at J to 4 bases, leaving 8 bases not matched to a gene. The germline V gene has CDR1 MNHNY and CDR2 SVGAGI (reference sequence). The CDR3 DNA reads TGTGCCAGCAGTGACCCAGGGACAGGGGCATACGAGCAGTACTTC. This translates into CASSDPGTGAYEQYF.

The chain combines TRBV5-1 with TRBJ2-1; TRBD2 agrees at 12 bases. With V trimmed by 4 bases and J by 0 bases, 11 bases remained unmatched. Germline CDR1 SGHRS, CDR2 YFSETQ. The CDR3 extends over 19 amino acids. CDR3 DNA sequence: TGCGCCAGCAGCGTCGGACTAGCGGGGCCCAACCTCTCCTACAATGAGCAGTTCTTC. Its protein is CASSVGLAGPNLSYNEQFF. Looking up the rest from reference TRBV5-1 and TRBJ2-1 gives the full variable domain: KAGVTQTPRYLIKTRGQQVTLSCSPISGHRSVSWYQQTPGQGLQFLFEYFSETQRNKGNFPGRFSGRQFSNSRSEMNVSTLELGDSALYLCASSVGLAGPNLSYNEQFFGPGTRLTVL.

This clone was seen once. The chain couples TRBV2 to TRBJ1-1; possibly TRBD1 for D (6 bases). V lost 4 bases to trimming and J lost 1 base, with 10 bases between them. The CDR3 totals 14 residues. Germline V lookup: CDR1 SNHLY, CDR2 FYNNEI. The CDR3 coding sequence is TGTGCCAGCAGTGGTGACAGGTCGAACACTGAAGCTTTCTTT. Its protein product is CASSGDRSNTEAFF. Supplemented by reference TRBV2 and TRBJ1-1, the full variable domain reads EPEVTQTPSHQVTQMGQEVILRCVPISNHLYFYWYRQILGQKVEFLVSFYNNEISEKSEIFDDQFSVERPDGSNFTLKIRSTKLEDSAMYFCASSGDRSNTEAFFGQGTRLTVV.

The genes are TRBV6-1 and TRBJ1-4; TRBD1 matches at 7 bases. V lost 7 bases, J lost 5 bases, and 4 bases stayed unmatched. This CDR3 has 13 residues. In germline, CDR1 is MNHNS, CDR2 SASEGT. CDR3 DNA: TGTGCCAGCACGTCGACAGGGAATGAAAAACTGTTTTTT. It specifies CASTSTGNEKLFF.

This sequence joins TRBV19 and TRBJ1-2, with D possibly matching TRBD1 (6 bases). CDR1 is LNHDA, CDR2 SQIVND, per germline (reference sequence). Between the trimmed V and J ends, which lost 11 bases and 7 bases, there was a span of 26 bases. This CDR3 contains 15 residues. CDR3: CAATGRDSSKIGYTF. The CDR3 DNA reads TGTGCCGCAACAGGGCGGGACTCCTCGAAAATTGGCTACACCTTC. The full variable domain, with the rest looked up from reference TRBV19 and TRBJ1-2, is DGGITQSPKYLFRKEGQNVTLSCEQNLNHDAMYWYRQDPGQGLRLIYYSQIVNDFQKGDIAEGYSVSREKKESFPLTVTSAQKNPTAFYLCAATGRDSSKIGYTFGSGTRLTVV.

The rearrangement uses TRBV23-1 and TRBJ1-2; TRBD1 might be the D (5 bases). TRBV23-1 is an ORF for which the function is uncertain. The CDR3 length is 15 residues. V lost 6 bases, J lost 6 bases, and 20 bases lay in between. CDR3 in DNA: TGCGCCAGCAGGGACCCATCCGGATTCAGGGATGGCTACACCTTC. This sequence encodes CASRDPSGFRDGYTF.

The rearrangement uses TRBV6-6 and TRBJ1-1; D not resolved. The germline V gene encodes CDR1 MNHNY and CDR2 SVGAGI (reference sequence). Trimming pared 7 bases from V and 4 bases from J, leaving 13 bases between. The CDR3 is 13 amino acids. CDR3 bases: TGTGCCAGCATCCGGGGTGGAGGCACTGAAGCTTTCTTT. This encodes CASIRGGGTEAFF.

The rearrangement links TRBV9 to TRBJ2-7; 7 nucleotides agree with TRBD1. J was trimmed by 3 bases and V by 4 bases; bases with no gene match: 7. The germline V gene encodes CDR1 SGDLS and CDR2 YYNGEE. There are 14 residues in the CDR3. CDR3: CASSPKDRLYEQYF. DNA of the CDR3: TGTGCCAGCAGCCCAAAGGACAGGCTCTACGAGCAGTACTTC.

The rearrangement links TRBV5-1 to TRBJ2-4; 14 bases agree with TRBD2. CDR1 and CDR2 from the germline V gene are SGHRS and YFSETQ. The CDR3 loop spans 18 amino acids. V lost 1 base to trimming and J lost 1 base; unmatched junction nucleotides: 4. CDR3 in amino acids: CASSLRLAGGTAKNIQYF. CDR3 in DNA: TGCGCCAGCAGCTTGAGACTAGCGGGGGGGACTGCCAAAAACATTCAGTACTTC.

This clone was counted a few times. The rearrangement uses TRBV11-2 and TRBJ2-7, with 9 bases that match TRBD1. J gave up 5 bases and V 1 base, and 12 bases lay outside the gene matches. Germline assignment: CDR1 SGHAT and CDR2 FQNNGV. The CDR3 has 17 residues. The CDR3 loop is CASSLVVTGTGSHEQYF. The CDR3 coding sequence is TGTGCCAGCAGCTTAGTCGTAACCGGGACAGGGTCCCACGAGCAGTACTTC. Together with reference TRBV11-2 and TRBJ2-7, the CDR3 gives the full variable domain: EAGVAQSPRYKIIEKRQSVAFWCNPISGHATLYWYQQILGQGPKLLIQFQNNGVVDDSQLPKDRFSAERLKGVDSTLKIQPAKLEDSAVYLCASSLVVTGTGSHEQYFGPGTRLTVT.

This chain uses TRBV13 with TRBJ1-2; the D gene is possibly TRBD1 (5 bases). CDR3 length: 14 amino acids. V lost 2 bases to trimming and J lost 5 bases, with 12 bases between them. The germline V gene has CDR1 PRHDT and CDR2 FYEKMQ (reference sequence). The CDR3 DNA follows: TGTGCCAGCAGCTTATATAGGGGAGAATATGGCTACACCTTC. This sequence encodes CASSLYRGEYGYTF.

This clone has just one count. This chain joins TRBV5-1 and TRBJ2-2, with 8 bases matching TRBD2. The V gene end was trimmed by 4 bases and the J gene end by 0 bases; junction bases not matched to a gene: 2. This CDR3 is 15 amino acids long. Germline assignment: CDR1 SGHRS and CDR2 YFSETQ. In DNA form, the CDR3 reads TGCGCCAGCAGCCAGGGACTAGCGAACACCGGGGAGCTGTTTTTT. Protein product: CASSQGLANTGELFF.

The J gene is TRBJ1-2, the V gene TRBV10-3; D is uncertain. The CDR3 sequence is 11 residues long. Germline CDR1 is ENHRY and CDR2 is SYGVKD. The ends were cut back, 6 bases at V and 4 bases at J, with 6 bases in the middle. The CDR3 reads CAISSTYGYTF. The CDR3 DNA reads TGTGCCATCAGCAGCACCTATGGCTACACCTTC.

The rearrangement uses TRBV27 and TRBJ1-2, with 8 bases fitting TRBD1. Germline V gene data show CDR1 as MNHEY and CDR2 as SMNVEV (reference sequence). With 5 bases clipped from V and 4 bases from J, the junction kept 3 bases outside the gene matches. This CDR3 is built from 13 residues. The CDR3 sequence is CASSATGAYGYTF. In DNA, the CDR3 is TGTGCCAGCAGTGCGACAGGGGCCTATGGCTACACCTTC.

The V call is TRBV10-2, the J call TRBJ2-1; D gene uncertain. This CDR3 is 13 amino acids long. The ends were cut back, 7 bases at V and 6 bases at J, with 13 bases in the middle. From germline, CDR1 is WSHSY and CDR2 SAAADI. This chain's CDR3 is CASTSGVANEQFF. The CDR3 DNA is TGCGCCAGCACCTCAGGAGTGGCCAATGAGCAGTTCTTC.

This chain joins TRBV19 and TRBJ2-4, with D unclear. V shed 1 base and J shed 0 bases, with 7 bases lying between them. Germline CDR1 LNHDA, CDR2 SQIVND (reference sequence). The length of the CDR3 is 15 residues. DNA of the CDR3: TGTGCCAGTAGTATAGTGGATCTAGCCAAAAACATTCAGTACTTC. Amino acids: CASSIVDLAKNIQYF.

The V call is TRBV23-1, the J call TRBJ1-5; D is ambiguous. TRBV23-1 is flagged as an ORF with uncertain function. With 1 base removed from V and 0 bases from J, the gap between germline ends came to 13 bases. The CDR3 sequence is 17 residues long. The CDR3 bases are TGCGCCAGCAGTCAATTGGAGCTGACCGATAGCAATCAGCCCCAGCATTTT. This translates into CASSQLELTDSNQPQHF.

The rearrangement joins TRBV18 to TRBJ1-1, with D possibly TRBD1 on 6 matching bases. The CDR3 has 17 amino acids. Germline lookup yields CDR1 KGHSH and CDR2 LQKENI. V was pared by 3 bases and J by 3 bases, with 20 bases between. CDR3 amino acids: CASSPGTGLARDTEAFF. CDR3 in DNA: TGTGCCAGCTCACCGGGAACAGGGCTGGCGAGGGACACTGAAGCTTTCTTT. Filled out from reference TRBV18 and TRBJ1-1, the complete variable domain reads NAGVMQNPRHLVRRRGQEARLRCSPMKGHSHVYWYRQLPEEGLKFMVYLQKENIIDESGMPKERFSAEFPKEGPSILRIQQVVRGDSAAYFCASSPGTGLARDTEAFFGQGTRLTVV.

The table lists this clone with a few counts. V gene TRBV19 combines with J gene TRBJ1-4, with a possible D match to TRBD1 (5 bases). CDR1 and CDR2 from the germline V gene are LNHDA and SQIVND (reference sequence). This CDR3 has 15 amino acids. Trimming removed 3 bases from V and 0 bases from J, with 8 bases in between. The CDR3 sequence is CASSIRVATNEKLFF. The CDR3 nucleotides read TGTGCCAGTAGTATCAGGGTTGCAACTAATGAAAAACTGTTTTTT.